This T cell receptor beta chain appears in the sequencing data of a study of T cell repertoires in cytomegalovirus infection. Whole-study context: In the study, CMV epitopes included recently identified HLA-C-restricted and well-studied HLA-B-restricted ones. Public signatures in TCR beta pointed to CMV infection and matching HLA type.

TCRdb reprocessed the reads with MiXCR, giving one entry per CDR3 protein. The table shows about 27,000 distinct CDR3 sequences, with under 20% occurring only once. V gave up 6 bases and J gave up 3 bases; unmatched junction bases: 6. CDR3 length equals 15 residues. CDR1 is MNHNS, CDR2 SASEGT, per germline. This clonotype was detected a few times. Its target is unknown. This receptor was identified in a human donor in good health (CMV status not recorded). Some clones in this sample may be carry-over from other donors' samples. The sequences come from CD8+ T cells from cultured PBMCs, collected from culture after CMV antigen stimulation. The rearrangement uses TRBV6-1 and TRBJ2-2; 8 bases are shared with TRBD1. This chain's CDR3 is CASSAGGADTGELFF. Written as DNA, the CDR3 is TGTGCCAGCAGCGCAGGGGGCGCTGACACCGGGGAGCTGTTTTTT.